The clone carrying this T cell receptor (beta chain) was counted ten times or more. The antigen remains unidentified. Template material for amplifying TCR beta CDR3 regions consisted of RNA transcripts. An initial round of RT-PCR targeting the TCR CDR3 relied on the HTBI primer set. Each CDR3 protein is one row after TCRdb ran MiXCR on the multiplex PCR reads. Among hundreds of thousands of distinct CDR3 sequences, roughly 15% were seen once, and the ten largest hold around 13%. The PBMCs were taken from over 9.5 ml of fresh peripheral blood. Trimming pared 6 bases from V and 2 bases from J, leaving 13 bases between. The CDR3 runs 14 residues. This entry belongs to a study of T cells in Graves' hyperthyroidism and ophthalmopathy. Study as a whole: Prior to any treatment, at the point of initial diagnosis, peripheral blood was collected. Points from the study as a whole: The model made its ophthalmopathy prediction, and onset followed a median 6.5 months later.

The sample was blood. The chain carries TRBV12-3 or TRBV12-4 and TRBJ2-5; D is ambiguous. This TCR was sampled from a woman in her forties or fifties with Graves' ophthalmopathy. CDR3 nucleotide sequence: TGTGCCAGCAGAACTCATGGGGTTCAAGAGACCCAGTACTTC. Translated: CASRTHGVQETQYF.